These T cell receptor beta chains were read from a single sample in a study of T cell repertoires in cytomegalovirus infection. TCRdb redid the calling of the reads with MiXCR, one entry per CDR3 protein. The sample lists 200,000 to 300,000 distinct CDR3 sequences, approximately 15% occurring once. Source material: PBMCs. The receptors stem from a human donor in good health (CMV status not recorded). Some clones in this sample may be carry-over from other donors' samples. Each CDR3 is given with its conserved first and last residue. A D gene is named only where the DNA matches it firmly. Size values are once, few and many counts, or a class for expanded clones, and some rows have none.

D: -; J: TRBJ2-1; size: many; V: TRBV6-2/TRBV6-3; CDR3: CASSYPPREQFF; DNA: TGTGCCAGCAGTTACCCCCCCCGCGAGCAGTTCTTC
D: -; J: TRBJ1-1; size: many; V: TRBV12-3/TRBV12-4; CDR3: CASSKQGATEAFF; DNA: TGTGCCAGCAGTAAGCAGGGAGCCACTGAAGCTTTCTTT
D: -; J: TRBJ2-7; size: few; V: TRBV28; CDR3: CASSSTTSGRIPYEQYF; DNA: TGTGCCAGCAGTTCCACCACCTCGGGAAGGATCCCCTACGAGCAGTACTTC
D: TRBD1; J: TRBJ1-1; size: -; V: TRBV12-3/TRBV12-4; CDR3: CASSDQGQRGSEAFF; DNA: TGTGCCAGCAGCGACCAGGGACAGAGGGGATCAGAAGCTTTCTTT
D: -; J: TRBJ1-1; size: -; V: TRBV5-1; CDR3: CASSLEGRKTEAFF; DNA: TGCGCCAGCAGCTTGGAAGGTCGGAAGACTGAAGCTTTCTTT
D: TRBD1; J: TRBJ2-7; size: many; V: TRBV7-9; CDR3: CASSPRGQGIYEQYF; DNA: TGTGCCAGCAGCCCAAGGGGACAGGGGATCTACGAGCAGTACTTC
D: -; J: TRBJ2-5; size: few; V: TRBV6-2/TRBV6-3; CDR3: CASSYSGFRDQETQYF; DNA: TGTGCCAGCAGTTACTCGGGCTTCAGGGACCAAGAGACCCAGTACTTC
D: TRBD1; J: TRBJ2-7; size: few; V: TRBV2; CDR3: CASSRYGDSSYEQYF; DNA: TGTGCCAGCAGTAGGTACGGGGACAGCTCCTACGAGCAGTACTTC
D: TRBD2; J: TRBJ2-3; size: many; V: TRBV7-2; CDR3: CASSLVVGGNTDTQYF; DNA: TGTGCCAGCAGCTTAGTTGTGGGAGGGAACACAGATACGCAGTATTTT
D: -; J: TRBJ1-1; size: -; V: TRBV12-3/TRBV12-4; CDR3: CASSLTAQATEAFF; DNA: TGTGCCAGCAGTTTAACGGCCCAGGCGACTGAAGCTTTCTTT
D: -; J: TRBJ1-2; size: many; V: TRBV7-2; CDR3: CASSFYRAQGGYTF; DNA: TGTGCCAGCAGCTTTTACAGGGCCCAAGGTGGCTACACCTTC
D: -; J: TRBJ2-1; size: few; V: TRBV20-1; CDR3: CSAIGYRIGNEQFF; DNA: TGCAGTGCTATCGGTTACAGAATAGGCAATGAGCAGTTCTTC
D: -; J: TRBJ2-7; size: many; V: TRBV14; CDR3: CASSQDPAAREQYF; DNA: TGTGCCAGCAGCCAAGATCCGGCGGCCCGCGAGCAGTACTTC
D: TRBD1; J: TRBJ1-2; size: few; V: TRBV20-1; CDR3: CSAKPTGTVYGYTF; DNA: TGCAGTGCTAAACCTACCGGGACAGTCTATGGCTACACCTTC
D: -; J: TRBJ2-1; size: few; V: TRBV14; CDR3: CASSQEWGRGYYSEQFF; DNA: TGTGCCAGCAGCCAAGAATGGGGCCGGGGTTACTACAGTGAGCAGTTCTTC
D: TRBD1; J: TRBJ2-7; size: many; V: TRBV7-9; CDR3: CASSRTGFEQYF; DNA: TGTGCCAGCAGCCGGACAGGGTTCGAGCAGTACTTC
D: TRBD2; J: TRBJ2-2; size: few; V: TRBV10-3; CDR3: CAISGTSANTGELFF; DNA: TGTGCCATCAGCGGGACTAGCGCGAACACCGGGGAGCTGTTTTTT
D: -; J: TRBJ2-4; size: -; V: TRBV20-1; CDR3: CSARGARRVLNIQYF; DNA: TGCAGTGCTAGAGGTGCTCGACGGGTATTAAACATTCAGTACTTC
D: -; J: TRBJ1-4; size: few; V: TRBV4-1; CDR3: CASSQDWGTGEKLFF; DNA: TGTGCCAGCAGCCAAGACTGGGGGACGGGAGAAAAACTGTTTTTT
D: -; J: TRBJ2-2; size: many; V: TRBV20-1; CDR3: CSASFPTHGTGELFF; DNA: TGCAGTGCTAGTTTTCCGACACACGGGACCGGGGAGCTGTTTTTT
D: TRBD1; J: TRBJ2-5; size: many; V: TRBV6-1; CDR3: CASRRTGEETQYF; DNA: TGTGCCAGCAGGAGGACAGGGGAAGAGACCCAGTACTTC
D: -; J: TRBJ1-2; size: few; V: TRBV2; CDR3: CASGPNYGYTF; DNA: TGTGCCAGCGGTCCTAACTATGGCTACACCTTC
D: TRBD2; J: TRBJ2-5; size: many; V: TRBV7-7; CDR3: CASGAGPIQETQYF; DNA: TGTGCTAGCGGAGCGGGGCCAATCCAAGAGACCCAGTACTTC
D: TRBD1; J: TRBJ1-1; size: few; V: TRBV20-1; CDR3: CSARRAGGAYTEAFF; DNA: TGCAGTGCTAGGAGGGCAGGGGGGGCCTACACTGAAGCTTTCTTT
D: -; J: TRBJ1-4; size: many; V: TRBV7-8; CDR3: CASSSNGQFNEKLFF; DNA: TGTGCCAGCAGCTCCAACGGACAGTTTAATGAAAAACTGTTTTTT
D: -; J: TRBJ2-3; size: few; V: TRBV20-1; CDR3: CSARPGTDTQYF; DNA: TGCAGTGCTAGACCAGGCACAGATACGCAGTATTTT
D: -; J: TRBJ2-7; size: few; V: TRBV7-8; CDR3: CASSLVDGTYEQYF; DNA: TGTGCCAGCAGCTTAGTTGACGGAACCTACGAGCAGTACTTC
D: TRBD2; J: TRBJ2-3; size: few; V: TRBV20-1; CDR3: CSARGTSGSDTQYF; DNA: TGCAGTGCTAGAGGGACTAGCGGGAGTGATACGCAGTATTTT
D: TRBD1; J: TRBJ2-3; size: many; V: TRBV11-2; CDR3: CASSPARGRREDTQYF; DNA: TGTGCCAGCAGCCCGGCCAGGGGGCGAAGGGAAGATACGCAGTATTTT
D: -; J: TRBJ1-1; size: -; V: TRBV12-3/TRBV12-4; CDR3: CASSLRGNTEALF; DNA: TGTGCCAGCAGTTTACGGGGGAACACTGAAGCTCTCTTT
D: -; J: TRBJ1-1; size: -; V: TRBV12-3/TRBV12-4; CDR3: CASSLSLRTTEAFF; DNA: TGTGCCAGCAGTTTATCTCTCCGGACAACTGAAGCTTTCTTT
D: -; J: TRBJ2-2; size: many; V: TRBV2; CDR3: CASTSTVLANTGELFF; DNA: TGTGCCAGCACCTCTACAGTCCTCGCGAACACCGGGGAGCTGTTTTTT